This T cell receptor (beta chain) is drawn from a study of Graves' ophthalmopathy and Graves' hyperthyroidism. The germline gives CDR1 KGHDR, CDR2 SFDVKD. This CDR3 has 13 residues. Amplified TCR beta CDR3 regions were obtained using RNA transcripts as template. In the first round, RT-PCR was carried out with HTBI primers, and a multiplex PCR formed the second round. Using its own MiXCR run on the multiplex PCR reads, TCRdb lists one record per CDR3 protein. The sample has 900,000 to 1,200,000 distinct CDR3 sequences; less than 45% are singletons. Comments on this clonotype: Germline is not matched at one junction end, which may reflect a read error.

This receptor was taken from an adult man with Graves' hyperthyroidism. Specimen: peripheral blood or thyroid tissue (not recorded which). This chain uses TRBV24-1 with TRBJ1-6, with 7 bases identical to TRBD1. The CDR3: CSTLDRHRSPLHF. CDR3 DNA: TGTTCCACCTTGGACAGGCATCGATCACCCCTCCACTTT.